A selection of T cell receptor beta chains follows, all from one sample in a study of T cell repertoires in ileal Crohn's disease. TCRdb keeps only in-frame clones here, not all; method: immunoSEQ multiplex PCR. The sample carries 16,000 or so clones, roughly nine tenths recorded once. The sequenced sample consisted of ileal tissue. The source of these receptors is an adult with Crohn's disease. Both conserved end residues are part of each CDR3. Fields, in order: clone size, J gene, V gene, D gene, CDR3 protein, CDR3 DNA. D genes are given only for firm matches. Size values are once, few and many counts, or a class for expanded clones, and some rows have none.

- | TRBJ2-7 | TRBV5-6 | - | CASSLVGNRISYEQYF | TGTGCCAGCAGCTTGGTAGGTAACAGAATATCCTACGAGCAGTACTTC
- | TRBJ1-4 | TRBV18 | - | CASSPAGGFDEKLFF | TGTGCCAGCTCACCGGCTGGAGGGTTTGATGAAAAACTGTTTTTT
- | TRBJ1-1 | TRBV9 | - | CASSVGIGRVQGTEAFF | TGTGCCAGCAGCGTAGGAATAGGACGAGTTCAGGGTACTGAAGCTTTCTTT
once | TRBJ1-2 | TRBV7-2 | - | CASSSYQGTSGYTF | TGTGCCAGCAGCTCCTATCAGGGTACCTCTGGCTACACCTTC
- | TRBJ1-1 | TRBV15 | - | CATSRETGNTEAFF | TGTGCCACCAGCAGAGAAACAGGGAACACTGAAGCTTTCTTT
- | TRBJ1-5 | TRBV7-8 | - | CASSVTVTTNQPQHF | TGTGCCAGCAGCGTTACGGTGACCACTAATCAGCCCCAGCATTTT
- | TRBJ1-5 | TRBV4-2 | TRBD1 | CASSQDQGGGQPQHF | TGTGCCAGCAGCCAAGATCAGGGGGGCGGTCAGCCCCAGCATTTT
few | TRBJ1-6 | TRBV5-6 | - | CASRLGRLNSPLHF | TGTGCCAGCAGATTAGGTCGCCTTAATTCACCCCTCCACTTT
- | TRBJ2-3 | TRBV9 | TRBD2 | CASSVELAGYLGDTQYF | TGTGCCAGCAGCGTTGAACTAGCGGGGTATTTGGGAGATACGCAGTATTTT
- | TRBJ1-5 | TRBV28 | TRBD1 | CASSPGTGGGNQPQHF | TGTGCCAGCAGTCCCGGGACAGGGGGCGGCAATCAGCCCCAGCATTTT
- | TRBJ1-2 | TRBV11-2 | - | CASSPAGGAGGYTF | TGTGCCAGCAGCCCTGCCGGGGGCGCCGGGGGCTACACCTTC
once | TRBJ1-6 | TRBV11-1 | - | CASSLVDGSPLHF | TGTGCCAGCAGCTTAGTCGACGGTTCACCCCTCCACTTT
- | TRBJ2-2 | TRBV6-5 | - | CASSYLGGRNTGELFF | TGTGCCAGCAGTTACCTGGGGGGCAGGAACACCGGGGAGCTGTTTTTT
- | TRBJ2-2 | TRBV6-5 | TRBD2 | CASSSGTSGSTGELFF | TGTGCCAGCAGTTCTGGGACTAGCGGATCCACCGGGGAGCTGTTTTTT
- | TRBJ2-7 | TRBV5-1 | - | CASSFASVTYEQYF | TGCGCCAGCAGCTTCGCTTCCGTAACTTACGAGCAGTACTTC
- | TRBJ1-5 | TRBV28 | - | CASSGSNQPQHF | TGTGCCAGCAGTGGGAGCAATCAGCCCCAGCATTTT
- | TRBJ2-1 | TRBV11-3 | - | CASSLSPDNEQFF | TGTGCCAGCAGCTTGAGCCCCGACAATGAGCAGTTCTTC
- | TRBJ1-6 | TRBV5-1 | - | CASSLNRPDSPLHF | TGCGCCAGCAGCTTGAACCGGCCGGACTCACCCCTCCACTTT
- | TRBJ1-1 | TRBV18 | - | CASSSRTVENTEAFF | TGTGCCAGCTCATCCCGGACAGTCGAGAACACTGAAGCTTTCTTT
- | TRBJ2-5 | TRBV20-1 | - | CSARIMETQYF | TGCAGTGCTAGAATTATGGAGACCCAGTACTTC
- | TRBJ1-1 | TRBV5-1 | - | CASSFFGRGETEAFF | TGCGCCAGCAGCTTTTTCGGTCGGGGTGAGACTGAAGCTTTCTTT
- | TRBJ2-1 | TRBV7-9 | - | CASSLMDSQQFF | TGTGCCAGCAGCCTCATGGACAGTCAGCAGTTCTTC
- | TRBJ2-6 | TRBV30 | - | CAWSVGTTSGANVLTF | TGTGCCTGGAGTGTAGGGACCACCTCTGGGGCCAACGTCCTGACTTTC
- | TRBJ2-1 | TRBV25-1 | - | CASGGDNEQFF | TGTGCCAGCGGAGGGGACAATGAGCAGTTCTTC
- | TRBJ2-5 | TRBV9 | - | CASTPGGGGRETQYF | TGTGCCAGCACCCCAGGGGGGGGCGGTCGGGAGACCCAGTACTTC
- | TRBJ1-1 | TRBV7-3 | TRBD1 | CASSLGTVTEAFF | TGTGCCAGCAGCCTCGGGACAGTCACTGAAGCTTTCTTT
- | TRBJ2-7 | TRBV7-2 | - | CASSLKNEQYF | TGTGCCAGCAGCTTAAAAAACGAGCAGTACTTC
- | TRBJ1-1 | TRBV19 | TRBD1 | CASSADRGNTEAFF | TGTGCCAGTAGTGCGGACAGGGGTAACACTGAAGCTTTCTTT
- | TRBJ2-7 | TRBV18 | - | CASSPPSGPYEQYF | TGTGCCAGCTCACCACCGTCAGGGCCCTACGAGCAGTACTTC
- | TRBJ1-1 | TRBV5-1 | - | CASRAGTNTEAFF | TGCGCCAGCAGAGCCGGGACGAACACTGAAGCTTTCTTT
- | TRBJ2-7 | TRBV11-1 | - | CASSHGGSGHYEQYF | TGTGCCAGCAGCCACGGGGGATCCGGGCACTACGAGCAGTACTTC
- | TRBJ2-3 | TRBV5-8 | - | CASSLSGRDTDTQYF | TGTGCCAGCAGCTTGAGTGGCAGGGACACAGATACGCAGTATTTT
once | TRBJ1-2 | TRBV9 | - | CASSVALGGSQGNGYTF | TGTGCCAGCAGCGTAGCGCTTGGGGGCAGTCAGGGCAATGGCTACACCTTC
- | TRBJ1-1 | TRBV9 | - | CASSVSLSGRENTEAFF | TGTGCCAGCAGCGTATCCTTGAGTGGCAGGGAGAACACTGAAGCTTTCTTT
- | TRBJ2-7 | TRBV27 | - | CASSSPAVTEQYF | TGTGCCAGCAGTTCCCCCGCGGTCACCGAGCAGTACTTC
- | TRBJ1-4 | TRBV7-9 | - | CASSRADSDLFF | TGTGCCAGTAGCCGAGCCGATTCAGATCTGTTTTTT
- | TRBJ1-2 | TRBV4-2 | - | CASSQDQSRDYGYTF | TGTGCCAGCAGCCAAGATCAGAGCAGGGATTATGGCTACACCTTC
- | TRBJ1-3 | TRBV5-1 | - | CASSETMLLSGNTIYF | TGCGCCAGCAGCGAGACTATGCTCCTCTCTGGAAACACCATATATTTT
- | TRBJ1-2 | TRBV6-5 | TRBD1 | CASSYFRDRHGYTF | TGTGCCAGCAGTTACTTCCGGGACAGACATGGCTACACCTTC
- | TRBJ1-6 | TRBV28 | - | CASSLSTAYSPLHF | TGTGCCAGCAGTTTATCCACGGCATATTCACCCCTCCACTTT
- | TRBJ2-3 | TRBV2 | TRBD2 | CASSRLANTDTQYF | TGTGCCAGCAGTCGACTAGCTAACACAGATACGCAGTATTTT
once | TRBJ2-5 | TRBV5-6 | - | CASSFRDGQETQYF | TGTGCCAGCAGCTTTCGGGACGGTCAAGAGACCCAGTACTTC
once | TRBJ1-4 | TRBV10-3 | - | CAIEQPTNEKLFF | TGTGCCATCGAACAGCCAACTAATGAAAAACTGTTTTTT
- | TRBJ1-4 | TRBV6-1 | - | CASSVPPDSNEKLFF | TGTGCCAGCAGTGTACCACCCGACAGTAATGAAAAACTGTTTTTT
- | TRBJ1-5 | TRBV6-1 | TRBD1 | CASSAQGAVNQPQHF | TGTGCCAGCAGTGCACAGGGGGCGGTCAATCAGCCCCAGCATTTT
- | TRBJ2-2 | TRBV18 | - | CASSLGPKLATANTGELFF | TGTGCCAGCTCACTGGGGCCCAAACTAGCTACGGCGAACACCGGGGAGCTGTTTTTT
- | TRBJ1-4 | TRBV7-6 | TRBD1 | CASSLAATGELFF | TGTGCCAGCAGCTTAGCAGCGACAGGGGAACTGTTTTTT
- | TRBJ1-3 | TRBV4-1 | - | CASSQETGDSGNTIYF | TGCGCCAGCAGCCAAGAAACAGGAGACTCTGGAAACACCATATATTTT
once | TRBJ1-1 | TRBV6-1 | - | CASSDRANTEAFF | TGTGCCAGCAGTGATAGGGCGAACACTGAAGCTTTCTTT
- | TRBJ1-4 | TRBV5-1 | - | CASSLDGEKLFF | TGCGCCAGCAGCTTGGATGGAGAAAAACTGTTTTTT
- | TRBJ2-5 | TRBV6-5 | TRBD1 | CASSPRTGDQETQYF | TGTGCCAGCAGCCCCCGGACAGGGGACCAAGAGACCCAGTACTTC
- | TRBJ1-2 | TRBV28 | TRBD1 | CAIRGRVGYGYTF | TGTGCCATCAGGGGGCGAGTGGGGTATGGCTACACCTTC
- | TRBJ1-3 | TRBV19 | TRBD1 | CASSIYRGSGNTIYF | TGTGCCAGTAGTATCTACAGGGGCTCTGGAAACACCATATATTTT
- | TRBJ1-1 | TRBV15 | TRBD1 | CATSWRQGRNTEAFF | TGTGCCACCAGCTGGAGACAGGGTAGGAACACTGAAGCTTTCTTT